The sequence of this T cell receptor beta chain was determined in a study of shared clonotypes between healthy human individuals. Study at large: Donor composition was two women and a few men, aged 18 to 49. Study observations and caveats: The low donor count limited represented genetic and exposure-history diversity.

This clone was recorded once. Its antigen is undetermined. The CDR3 is 18 residues long. Germline V gene lookup returns CDR1 SGDLS and CDR2 YYNGEE. J lost 0 bases, V lost 0 bases, and 8 bases had no gene match. Free of recent acute infections or vaccinations, the donors were healthy HIV-negative adults. How the authors handled the data: There were no quality scores in the junction-only immunoSEQ sequences, so filtering differed. Here immunoSEQ multiplex PCR was the method, and the copy in TCRdb shows in-frame clones only, minus some. V and J calls and clone size are copied from that table; D and trimming were computed from the DNA. The sample contains approximately 2.5 million clones, 90% to 95% of which appear only once.

This TCR derives from a young man in good health. Some clones in this sample may be carry-over from other donors' samples. J is TRBJ2-1 and V is TRBV9; TRBD2 matches 8 bases. Sequenced sample: naive CD4+ T cells from PBMCs. Noted subset: CD45RA+ positively selected. CDR3 in DNA: TGTGCCAGCAGCGTAGCTACGGGACTAGGGAGCTCCTACAATGAGCAGTTCTTC. As protein: CASSVATGLGSSYNEQFF.